This passage covers 25 T cell receptor beta chains from one sample sequenced in a study of T cells in Graves' hyperthyroidism and ophthalmopathy. Amplification of TCR beta CDR3 regions used RNA as the template. TCR CDR3 regions were first amplified by RT-PCR with HTBI primers. TCRdb reprocessed the multiplex PCR reads via MiXCR and lists one record per CDR3 protein. Among 660,000 or so distinct CDR3 sequences listed, less than 45% were seen once. Sequenced: peripheral blood or thyroid tissue (not recorded which). The receptors come from an adult man with Graves' disease, either hyperthyroidism or ophthalmopathy (not recorded which).

The J gene is TRBJ2-7, the V gene TRBV10-3; weak D call: TRBD2 (6 bases). CDR1 is ENHRY, CDR2 SYGVKD, per germline. Trimming cost V 4 bases and J 3 bases, with 13 bases left between them. The CDR3 spans 14 residues. The CDR3 bases are TGTGCCATCAGTGTCGGTGGAGGGATCTACGAGCAGTACTTC. Its translation: CAISVGGGIYEQYF.

This clonotype was counted ten times or more. V gene TRBV5-6 combines with J gene TRBJ2-5; the D is unclear. The CDR3 is 12 residues long. The V gene's germline CDR1 is SGHDT and CDR2 YYEEEE. The V end lost 4 bases, the J end lost 5 bases, and 9 bases lay between the germline ends. The DNA for the CDR3 is TGTGCCAGCAGCGGAAGTGGGGAGACCCAGTACTTC. As protein: CASSGSGETQYF.

The table lists this clonotype with many counts. This chain uses TRBV12-3 or TRBV12-4 with TRBJ1-5; D is uncertain. This CDR3 has 14 amino acids. Trimming took 6 bases from V and 2 from J, leaving 11 bases between them. CDR3 sequence reads: CASSPVLGNQPQHF. DNA of the CDR3: TGTGCCAGCAGCCCCGTCCTCGGCAATCAGCCCCAGCATTTT.

This chain connects TRBV19 to TRBJ2-7, with no clear D. CDR3 length equals 16 residues. Trimming left V 0 bases short and J 1 base short, with 13 bases between. Germline V lookup: CDR1 LNHDA, CDR2 SQIVND (reference sequence). The CDR3 protein is CASSIDLSGRSYEQYF. CDR3 DNA: TGTGCCAGTAGTATAGATCTATCTGGCAGATCCTACGAGCAGTACTTC.

This clonotype came up a few times. The gene calls are TRBV20-1 and TRBJ2-7, with TRBD2 matching over 11 bases. Germline V gene sequence: CDR1 DFQATT, CDR2 SNEGSKA (reference sequence). Losses at the gene ends were 6 bases for V and 0 bases for J; bases not matched to a gene: 4. The CDR3 contains 14 residues. The DNA of the CDR3 is TGCAGTGCAGGACTAGCGGGCAGCTCCTACGAGCAGTACTTC. Translation gives CSAGLAGSSYEQYF.

The chain joins TRBV7-8 to TRBJ2-2, with D possibly called TRBD1 or TRBD2 (6 bases each). This CDR3 comprises 16 residues. Looked up from germline, CDR1 is SGHVS and CDR2 is FQNEAQ. V lost 1 base, J lost 11 bases, and 20 bases lay in between. In DNA form, the CDR3 reads TGTGCCAGCAGCTTAGGCGTGTGGGGGGCGACGGACGAGCTGTTTTTT. Its protein is CASSLGVWGATDELFF.

Worth noting for this clonotype: A single base is all that separates this from a far larger clone, so a read error is likely. The gene calls are TRBV6-1 and TRBJ1-1; the D is unclear. This CDR3 spans 8 amino acids. From germline, CDR1 is MNHNS and CDR2 SASEGT. The CDR3 DNA follows: TGTGCCAGCAGTGAAGATTTCTTT. It specifies CASSEDFF.

This rearrangement joins TRBV10-3 to TRBJ1-2, with D possibly being TRBD1 (5 bases). The CDR3 sequence is 12 residues long. Germline assignment: CDR1 ENHRY and CDR2 SYGVKD. The V end was cut by 2 bases, the J end by 8 bases, with 9 bases between. The CDR3: CAISEGGRGYTF. CDR3 sequence (DNA): TGTGCCATCAGTGAGGGGGGAAGGGGCTACACCTTC.

The chain carries TRBV2 and TRBJ2-7; D uncertain. The CDR3 runs to 9 residues. V was pared by 3 bases and J by 7 bases, with 1 base between. Germline loops: CDR1 SNHLY, CDR2 FYNNEI. CDR3 protein: CASSEEQYF. The CDR3 bases are TGTGCCAGCAGTGAGGAGCAGTACTTC.

This chain joins TRBV19 and TRBJ1-4; no clear D gene. The CDR3 sequence is 16 residues long. V was pared by 4 bases and J by 2 bases, with 14 bases between. The germline CDR1 and CDR2 sequences are LNHDA and SQIVND (reference sequence). The DNA of the CDR3 is TGTGCCAGTAGTACCGGGGTTGCTTTGACTAATGAAAAACTGTTTTTT. Amino acids: CASSTGVALTNEKLFF.

The chain combines TRBV6-1 with TRBJ1-2; D is possibly TRBD1 (5 bases). The V end lost 8 bases, the J end lost 3 bases, and 10 bases lay between the germline ends. CDR3 size: 12 residues. Germline loops: CDR1 MNHNS, CDR2 SASEGT. The CDR3 spells CASVGGHYGYTF. In DNA, the CDR3 is TGTGCCAGCGTGGGGGGACACTATGGCTACACCTTC.

In its sample, this clonotype was seen once. The rearrangement joins TRBV6-1 to TRBJ2-2, with 11 bases identical to TRBD1. With 6 bases clipped from V and 1 base from J, the junction kept 4 bases outside the gene matches. This CDR3 has 16 amino acids. The germline gives CDR1 MNHNS, CDR2 SASEGT. CDR3 region: CASRAGTGGNTGELFF. Written as DNA, the CDR3 is TGTGCCAGCAGGGCCGGGACAGGGGGGAACACCGGGGAGCTGTTTTTT.

This chain links TRBV20-1 with TRBJ1-1; D is uncertain. Germline CDR1 DFQATT, CDR2 SNEGSKA (reference sequence). The CDR3 length is 14 residues. V was cut by 3 bases and J by 0 bases, with 11 bases left in between. The CDR3 DNA reads as TGCAGTGCTAGTCTCTACCTTTTGAACACTGAAGCTTTCTTT. Residues: CSASLYLLNTEAFF.

The CDR3 region has the DNA TGTGCCAGCAACAGGGGTGATAATTCACCCCTCCACTTT. Its protein is CASNRGDNSPLHF. The rearrangement joins TRBV19 to TRBJ1-6, with 7 bases that match TRBD1. Losses at the gene ends were 9 bases for V and 5 bases for J; bases not matched to a gene: 4. The germline gives CDR1 LNHDA, CDR2 SQIVND (reference sequence). The CDR3 runs to 13 residues. Together with reference TRBV19 and TRBJ1-6, the CDR3 gives the full variable domain: DGGITQSPKYLFRKEGQNVTLSCEQNLNHDAMYWYRQDPGQGLRLIYYSQIVNDFQKGDIAEGYSVSREKKESFPLTVTSAQKNPTAFYLCASNRGDNSPLHFGNGTRLTVT.

This clonotype was observed many times. The V gene is TRBV20-1, the J gene TRBJ2-5; possible D gene TRBD2, 5 bases. The V gene's germline CDR1 is DFQATT and CDR2 SNEGSKA (reference sequence). Trimming took 3 bases from V and 1 from J, leaving 12 bases between them. The CDR3 consists of 14 residues. As DNA, the CDR3 is TGCAGTGCTAGGTGGGGAGCGGTCCAAGAGACCCAGTACTTC. This gives the protein CSARWGAVQETQYF.

This clonotype is a singleton in its sample. A read error may be the cause here, since a much bigger clone is one base away. The rearrangement uses TRBV7-8 and TRBJ1-1; D is undetermined. The CDR3 covers 12 residues. Germline CDR1 is SGHVS and CDR2 is FQNEAQ. V was cut by 6 bases and J by 7 bases, with 12 bases left in between. CDR3 loop: CASSRAGVEAFF. In DNA form, the CDR3 reads TGTGCCAGCAGTCGGGCCGGGGTTGAAGCTTTCTTT.

At least ten counts were recorded for this clonotype. The gene calls are TRBV12-3 or TRBV12-4 and TRBJ1-5, with TRBD1 as a possible D gene (5 bases). CDR3 length: 13 residues. V was shortened by 7 bases and J by 5 bases, with 12 bases between the two germline ends. CDR3 in DNA: TGTGCCAGCAACCGGGGGGTCTATCAGCCCCAGCATTTT. It yields the protein CASNRGVYQPQHF.

The table lists this clonotype with many counts. The chain links TRBV7-6 to TRBJ1-2, with TRBD1 matching 8 bases. The germline V gene encodes CDR1 SGHVS and CDR2 FNYEAQ. The J segment lost 2 bases and the V segment lost 1 base, leaving 6 bases of the junction unmatched. The CDR3 totals 16 residues. CDR3 bases: TGTGCCAGCAGCTTAGATGGGGACAGGATCAACTATGGCTACACCTTC. This translates into CASSLDGDRINYGYTF.

The sample holds many counts of this clonotype. The genes are TRBV6-6 and TRBJ2-7; TRBD1 matches 8 bases. Germline V gene data show CDR1 as MNHNY and CDR2 as SVGAGI (reference sequence). The CDR3 has 14 amino acids. Trimming took 1 base from V and 3 from J; bases not matched to a gene: 2. This chain's CDR3 is CASSYLGQGYEQYF. The CDR3 nucleotides are TGTGCCAGCAGTTACTTAGGACAGGGCTACGAGCAGTACTTC.

Here the CDR3 reads CSVGGTSGVYWDNEQFF. The CDR3 DNA follows: TGCAGCGTGGGTGGGACTAGCGGTGTGTACTGGGACAATGAGCAGTTCTTC. V usage is TRBV29-1 and J usage is TRBJ2-1; 11 positions agree with TRBD2. CDR3 length equals 17 residues. The germline gives CDR1 SQVTM, CDR2 ANQGSEA. V shed 6 bases, J shed 5 bases, and the junction held 15 bases outside the gene matches.

The rearrangement uses TRBV6-2 or TRBV6-3 and TRBJ2-2; 9 bases line up with TRBD1. J was trimmed by 7 bases and V by 7 bases; bases with no gene match: 7. CDR1 and CDR2 (germline): MNHEY, SVGEGT. The CDR3 runs to 14 residues. The CDR3 coding sequence is TGTGCCAGCATGCGACAGGGGGAGAACGGGGAGCTGTTTTTT. It translates to CASMRQGENGELFF.

This clonotype was seen only a few times. V is TRBV7-9 and J is TRBJ1-4; 8 bases fit TRBD1. Germline CDR1 reads SEHNR; CDR2 reads FQNEAQ (reference sequence). J gave up 5 bases and V 2 bases, and 1 base lay outside the gene matches. CDR3 length: 14 residues. CDR3 residues: CASSLNRGNEKLFF. Here the CDR3 DNA reads TGTGCCAGCAGCTTAAACAGGGGGAATGAAAAACTGTTTTTT.

Only a few counts were recorded for this clonotype. The DNA for the CDR3 is TGTGCCAGTAAGGACGGGGACTTGATCAATCAGCCCCAGCATTTT. Translation: CASKDGDLINQPQHF. The genes are TRBV19 and TRBJ1-5; maybe TRBD1 (5 bases). The CDR3 contains 15 residues. Germline CDR1 and CDR2: LNHDA and SQIVND (reference sequence). V lost 7 bases to trimming and J lost 3 bases, with 16 bases between them.

The chain joins TRBV7-6 to TRBJ2-7, with D possibly being TRBD1 (5 bases). Germline lookup yields CDR1 SGHVS and CDR2 FNYEAQ. The CDR3 contains 14 residues. Trimming pared 5 bases from V and 3 bases from J, leaving 14 bases between. The CDR3 nucleotides read TGTGCCAGCAGCCAAGCAGCAGGGATCTACGAGCAGTACTTC. Translating it yields CASSQAAGIYEQYF. The variable domain in full, completed from reference TRBV7-6 and TRBJ2-7, reads GAGVSQSPRYKVTKRGQDVALRCDPISGHVSLYWYRQALGQGPEFLTYFNYEAQQDKSGLPNDRFSAERPEGSISTLTIQRTEQRDSAMYRCASSQAAGIYEQYFGPGTRLTVT.

The J gene is TRBJ1-1, the V gene TRBV24-1; the D gene is possibly TRBD1 (5 bases). Germline values: CDR1 KGHDR, CDR2 SFDVKD. The CDR3 is 12 amino acids. The CDR3 sequence: CASGLVPGEAFF. Here the CDR3 DNA reads TGTGCTAGTGGTTTGGTACCGGGGGAGGCTTTCTTT.